This is a list of T cell receptor beta chains from one sample in a study of OX40 agonist ivuxolimab in advanced cancers. Using immunoSEQ multiplex PCR, the repertoire was profiled, and TCRdb retains in-frame clones only, with some absent. Of more than 55,000 clones listed, about nine tenths are singletons. This specimen consisted of CD4+ or CD8+ T cells sorted from blood, obtained in a trial of the OX40 agonist ivuxolimab. These receptors all stem from an adult with an advanced solid tumor such as melanoma, head and neck, liver or kidney cancer. Both conserved end residues are trimmed from each CDR3. Fields, in order: V gene, J gene, clone size, CDR3 protein. A clone size is listed for some rows: how often the clone was seen (once, few, many), or a class if it is expanded.

v_call: TRBV5-4; j_call: TRBJ2-5; clone_size: -; cdr3_aa: ASSLSWREETQY
v_call: TRBV6-5; j_call: TRBJ1-1; clone_size: -; cdr3_aa: ASSYSFQLNTEAF
v_call: TRBV5-6; j_call: TRBJ2-1; clone_size: few; cdr3_aa: ASSLAVIVNEQF
v_call: TRBV5-4; j_call: TRBJ2-5; clone_size: -; cdr3_aa: ASGTSGETQY
v_call: TRBV2; j_call: TRBJ2-1; clone_size: -; cdr3_aa: ASNVAGTGGNEQF
v_call: TRBV27; j_call: TRBJ1-5; clone_size: -; cdr3_aa: ASSSERTGNQPQH
v_call: TRBV10-3; j_call: TRBJ1-6; clone_size: -; cdr3_aa: AISESSHNSPLH
v_call: TRBV7-2; j_call: TRBJ1-1; clone_size: -; cdr3_aa: ASSSTGGRTEAF
v_call: TRBV2; j_call: TRBJ1-5; clone_size: -; cdr3_aa: ASSNREGNQPQH
v_call: TRBV29-1; j_call: TRBJ1-2; clone_size: once; cdr3_aa: SVALKAAHLNYGYT
v_call: TRBV10-2; j_call: TRBJ1-2; clone_size: -; cdr3_aa: ASSERQNYGYT
v_call: TRBV4-3; j_call: TRBJ1-5; clone_size: once; cdr3_aa: ASSQDSNQPQH
v_call: TRBV11-2; j_call: TRBJ2-2; clone_size: -; cdr3_aa: ASSRTAGAAGELF
v_call: TRBV19; j_call: TRBJ1-5; clone_size: -; cdr3_aa: ASRTGTGYQPQH
v_call: TRBV28; j_call: TRBJ1-3; clone_size: -; cdr3_aa: ASSLFDRGLENTIY
v_call: TRBV7-2; j_call: TRBJ2-6; clone_size: -; cdr3_aa: ASRPGTRAGANVLT
v_call: TRBV7-9; j_call: TRBJ1-5; clone_size: -; cdr3_aa: ASSFAGSGNQPQH
v_call: TRBV18; j_call: TRBJ2-3; clone_size: -; cdr3_aa: ASSPFPAGGQGTDTQY
v_call: TRBV5-4; j_call: TRBJ1-5; clone_size: -; cdr3_aa: ASSFKTPGGRNQPQH
v_call: TRBV6-1; j_call: TRBJ2-7; clone_size: -; cdr3_aa: ASSDGVRTYEQY
v_call: TRBV2; j_call: TRBJ1-2; clone_size: once; cdr3_aa: ASSGGVSGQGVPLFGYT
v_call: TRBV27; j_call: TRBJ1-2; clone_size: -; cdr3_aa: ASSLTWQGADGYT
v_call: TRBV19; j_call: TRBJ2-3; clone_size: once; cdr3_aa: ASSIPGDWLTDTQY
v_call: TRBV27; j_call: TRBJ2-7; clone_size: -; cdr3_aa: ASSFRDRGTYEQY